A single sample is the source of the 21 T cell receptor beta chains below, sequenced in a study of cytomegalovirus exposure and HLA in healthy donors. The protocol was immunoSEQ multiplex PCR, while the TCRdb copy is restricted to in-frame clones and leaves out a portion. This table has about 130,000 clones, approximately 94% appearing once. Sequenced sample: PBMCs. The receptors derive from a woman aged 18-35 years in good health and CMV-seronegative.

The gene calls are TRBV11-2 and TRBJ2-1; a weak D match, TRBD1 (5 bases). Trimming took off 5 bases at V and 3 bases at J, with 8 bases between the two ends. The CDR3 has 13 amino acids. Looked up from germline, CDR1 is SGHAT and CDR2 is FQNNGV. CDR3 protein: CASSSQGYNEQFF. CDR3 coding DNA: TGTGCCAGCAGCAGCCAGGGCTACAATGAGCAGTTCTTC.

This clone has a single count. This rearrangement joins TRBV5-4 to TRBJ2-2; TRBD2 agrees at 7 bases. Germline values: CDR1 SGHNT, CDR2 YYREEE (reference sequence). The trim removed 3 bases at V and 2 bases at J, leaving 1 base unmatched. The CDR3 spans 14 residues. The CDR3 sequence is CASSSGLNTGELFF. CDR3 bases: TGTGCCAGCAGCTCGGGACTAAACACCGGGGAGCTGTTTTTT.

The V and J genes are TRBV5-1 and TRBJ1-1; D unresolved. V lost 0 bases, J lost 5 bases, and 11 bases lay in between. The CDR3 runs 14 residues. Germline V gene sequence: CDR1 SGHRS, CDR2 YFSETQ. CDR3 sequence reads: CASSLEYPGTEAFF. CDR3 DNA sequence: TGCGCCAGCAGCTTGGAGTACCCCGGGACTGAAGCTTTCTTT.

The chain joins TRBV19 to TRBJ1-1, with a weak D call TRBD1 (5 bases). The germline CDR1 and CDR2 sequences are LNHDA and SQIVND (reference sequence). V lost 11 bases, J lost 6 bases, and 19 bases lay in between. The CDR3 spans 13 residues. CDR3 in amino acids: CAALQAKGAEAFF. As DNA, the CDR3 is TGTGCCGCCTTACAGGCTAAAGGGGCTGAAGCTTTCTTT.

This clone was counted once. The chain recombines TRBV19 with TRBJ1-5, with D possibly TRBD1 on 5 matching bases. Trimming took off 4 bases at V and 6 bases at J, with 13 bases between the two ends. This CDR3 is 14 amino acids long. Germline V gene data show CDR1 as LNHDA and CDR2 as SQIVND (reference sequence). The CDR3 spells CASSNQGGSQPQHF. CDR3 DNA: TGTGCCAGTAGTAATCAGGGCGGGAGTCAGCCCCAGCATTTT.

V and J are TRBV15 and TRBJ1-1, with TRBD1 matching 10 bases. The CDR3 spans 16 residues. Per germline, CDR1 LNHNV and CDR2 YYDKDF (reference sequence). The ends lost 5 bases at V and 1 base at J; junction bases unmatched: 7. The CDR3 nucleotides are TGTGCCACCAGCGCGACAGGGGGCTTGGGGAACACTGAAGCTTTCTTT. It translates to CATSATGGLGNTEAFF. Full variable domain (remainder filled in from reference TRBV15 and TRBJ1-1): DAMVIQNPRYQVTQFGKPVTLSCSQTLNHNVMYWYQQKSSQAPKLLFHYYDKDFNNEADTPDNFQSRRPNTSFCFLDIRSPGLGDTAMYLCATSATGGLGNTEAFFGQGTRLTVV.

This chain uses TRBV5-1 with TRBJ2-4; TRBD1 is a possible D gene (8 bases). The CDR3 length is 14 residues. CDR1 and CDR2 from the germline V gene are SGHRS and YFSETQ. V was trimmed by 0 bases and J by 8 bases, leaving 12 bases between them. The DNA of the CDR3 is TGCGCCAGCAGCTTGGATACAGGGGGGGACATTCAGTACTTC. This gives the protein CASSLDTGGDIQYF.

This rearrangement joins TRBV6-5 to TRBJ1-1; TRBD1 matches at 9 bases. The CDR3 is 13 residues long. J gave up 5 bases and V 7 bases, and 5 bases lay outside the gene matches. CDR1 and CDR2 from the germline V gene are MNHEY and SVGAGI. CDR3 region: CASITTGGTEAFF. The CDR3 DNA is TGTGCCAGCATCACGACAGGGGGGACTGAAGCTTTCTTT.

Here the CDR3 reads CASSDSNPGEQFF. DNA of the CDR3: TGTGCCAGCAGTGACTCGAATCCGGGAGAGCAGTTCTTC. V usage is TRBV6-4 and J usage is TRBJ2-1; D is possibly TRBD2 (5 bases). The CDR3 length is 13 residues. CDR1 and CDR2 from the germline V gene are MRHNA and SNTAGT. The germline V and J ends were trimmed by 0 bases and 10 bases, with 10 bases remaining between them.

This chain connects TRBV6-6 to TRBJ2-1; 15 bases fit TRBD2. This CDR3 has 16 amino acids. Germline V gene sequence: CDR1 MNHNY, CDR2 SVGAGI (reference sequence). CDR3 residues: CASCLGLAGGQGEQFF. The CDR3, as DNA: TGTGCGAGCTGTCTAGGACTAGCGGGAGGGCAAGGTGAGCAGTTCTTC.

This clone appeared once. The rearrangement joins TRBV30 to TRBJ1-3; D not resolved. The germline V and J ends were trimmed by 0 bases and 0 bases, with 18 bases remaining between them. CDR3 length: 18 amino acids. Germline-derived CDR1 and CDR2 are GTSNPN and SVGIG (reference sequence). The CDR3 region is CAWSVSRNSRFSGNTIYF. CDR3 sequence (DNA): TGTGCCTGGAGTGTTAGTAGGAACAGCCGATTCTCTGGAAACACCATATATTTT.

This chain joins TRBV6-1 and TRBJ1-4, with a possible D match to TRBD1 (5 bases). The germline CDR1 and CDR2 sequences are MNHNS and SASEGT. This CDR3 comprises 14 residues. Trimming cost V 6 bases and J 9 bases, with 17 bases left between them. The CDR3 protein is CASRERGSSQKLFF. CDR3 sequence (DNA): TGTGCCAGCAGAGAAAGGGGATCGAGCCAAAAACTGTTTTTT.

This chain connects TRBV9 to TRBJ2-1; D not certain. The CDR3 sequence is 14 residues long. The germline CDR1 and CDR2 sequences are SGDLS and YYNGEE. V lost 2 bases to trimming and J lost 6 bases, with 12 bases between them. Here the CDR3 DNA reads TGTGCCAGCAGCGTTCGACTGAGCAGCAATGAGCAGTTCTTC. It is translated as CASSVRLSSNEQFF.

The gene calls are TRBV6-1 and TRBJ1-2, with TRBD1 as a possible D gene (5 bases). Looked up from germline, CDR1 is MNHNS and CDR2 is SASEGT. V gave up 0 bases and J gave up 6 bases, with 5 bases separating them. The CDR3 extends over 12 amino acids. In DNA form, the CDR3 reads TGTGCCAGCAGTGAAGCAGGGGATGGCTACACCTTC. This sequence encodes CASSEAGDGYTF.

The CDR3 here is CASSGRRGQDTQYF. DNA of the CDR3: TGTGCCAGTAGTGGGCGACGGGGACAAGATACGCAGTATTTT. The chain uses TRBV19 and TRBJ2-3; D is possibly TRBD1 (6 bases). This CDR3 is built from 14 residues. CDR1 and CDR2 from the germline V gene are LNHDA and SQIVND (reference sequence). V dropped 5 bases and J dropped 5 bases, with 14 bases sitting between them.

The chain is built from TRBV7-2 and TRBJ2-1; 7 bases line up with TRBD1. With 4 bases clipped from V and 6 bases from J, the junction kept 6 bases outside the gene matches. The CDR3 has 14 amino acids. Per the germline V gene, CDR1 is SGHTA and CDR2 is FQGNSA. The CDR3 nucleotides read TGTGCCAGCAGCTCCCCCGACAGGGCCAATGAGCAGTTCTTC. The encoded protein is CASSSPDRANEQFF. The full variable domain, its missing parts supplied by reference TRBV7-2 and TRBJ2-1, is GAGVSQSPSNKVTEKGKDVELRCDPISGHTALYWYRQSLGQGLEFLIYFQGNSAPDKSGLPSDRFSAERTGGSVSTLTIQRTQQEDSAVYLCASSSPDRANEQFFGPGTRLTVL.

The rearrangement uses TRBV2 and TRBJ1-4, with 9 bases lining up with TRBD1. The CDR3 spans 15 residues. The junction had 7 bases not matched to a gene; V was cut back by 3 bases and J by 8 bases. Germline CDR1 SNHLY, CDR2 FYNNEI. In DNA form, the CDR3 reads TGTGCCAGCAGTGAGTTGGGACAGGGTAACGAAAAACTGTTTTTT. Protein product: CASSELGQGNEKLFF.

The V call is TRBV10-3, the J call TRBJ2-5; D perhaps matches TRBD2 (6 bases). In germline, CDR1 is ENHRY, CDR2 SYGVKD. V was cut by 11 bases and J by 4 bases, with 26 bases left in between. This CDR3 contains 16 residues. The CDR3 DNA sequence: TGTGCCGTCCAAAGCGGGTCCAGGGTTAGGGGAGAGACCCAGTACTTC. This translates into CAVQSGSRVRGETQYF.

CDR3 sequence reads: CASSQELWTLVDEQFF. CDR3 in DNA: TGTGCCAGCAGCCAAGAGTTATGGACACTGGTCGATGAGCAGTTCTTC. This chain links TRBV14 with TRBJ2-1; tentatively, D is TRBD1 (5 bases). With 0 bases removed from V and 8 bases from J, the gap between germline ends came to 17 bases. Germline loops: CDR1 SGHDN, CDR2 FVKESK. The CDR3 runs 16 residues.

The gene calls are TRBV5-1 and TRBJ2-7; 12 bases are a match to TRBD2. Germline trimming cut 7 bases from V and 4 bases from J; bases unmatched to any gene: 12. CDR1 is SGHRS and CDR2 is YFSETQ in the germline V gene. CDR3 size: 16 residues. The CDR3 is CASEPGIGLAGYEQYF. The CDR3 nucleotides read TGCGCCAGCGAGCCTGGGATAGGACTAGCGGGATACGAGCAGTACTTC. The variable domain in full, with the rest retrieved from reference TRBV5-1 and TRBJ2-7, is KAGVTQTPRYLIKTRGQQVTLSCSPISGHRSVSWYQQTPGQGLQFLFEYFSETQRNKGNFPGRFSGRQFSNSRSEMNVSTLELGDSALYLCASEPGIGLAGYEQYFGPGTRLTVT.

This clone was observed once. Here the CDR3 DNA reads TGTGCCAGCAGTTTATTGGTCCAGGCCTACGAGCAGTACTTC. Its protein is CASSLLVQAYEQYF. The genes are TRBV28 and TRBJ2-7; D remains ambiguous. Germline assignment: CDR1 MDHEN and CDR2 SYDVKM. Trimming removed 1 base from V and 2 bases from J, with 9 bases in between. This CDR3 is built from 14 residues.